One and the same sample provided the 3 T cell receptor beta chains below, sequenced in a study of T cell responses to AZD1222 COVID-19 vaccine (dated by TCRdb to the early 2020s). Library preparation was by the immunoSEQ multiplex PCR assay. As stored in TCRdb, this immuneACCESS dataset retains in-frame rearrangements with V and J assigned. A fraction of the clones does not appear; measured against another copy, unresolved V genes explain less than half of the discrepancy, and the remainder lacks a known reason. Counted in this sample were more than 95,000 clones; roughly 86% of them appeared once. The top ten clonotypes cover 3% to 3.5% of the sample. The meaning of the sample's time point label: about 28 days (+/-7) after the second vaccine dose. The treatment or condition label here, explained by the study, means: meningococcal conjugate vaccine given as trial control. The specimen was peripheral blood, collected 28 days after the second dose of the MenACWY control vaccine. Receptor source: an adult who received the MenACWY meningococcal vaccine as a control.

There are a few counts of this clone. The CDR3 here is CASSLGDIYVADTEAFF. The CDR3 bases are TGTGCCAGCAGCTTGGGGGACATCTATGTGGCGGACACTGAAGCTTTCTTT. The chain couples TRBV5-4 to TRBJ1-1, with D perhaps TRBD1 (6 bases). Germline-derived CDR1 and CDR2 are SGHNT and YYREEE (reference sequence). Deletions cut 0 bases from V and 3 bases from J, with 18 bases between. This CDR3 is 17 amino acids long.

This clone was found once. The rearrangement joins TRBV7-3 to TRBJ1-1; D is unclear. This CDR3 contains 13 residues. Germline V CDR1 and CDR2: SGHTA, FQGTGA. V gave up 3 bases and J gave up 10 bases, with 15 bases separating them. CDR3 protein: CASSLGTTGRAFF. The DNA for the CDR3 is TGTGCCAGCAGCTTGGGAACAACGGGTCGAGCTTTCTTT.

The rearrangement uses TRBV30 and TRBJ1-1, with TRBD1 identical over 12 bases. J gave up 3 bases and V 8 bases, and 10 bases lay outside the gene matches. The length of the CDR3 is 15 residues. Germline V gene lookup returns CDR1 GTSNPN and CDR2 SVGIG (reference sequence). The CDR3 DNA is TGTGCCCGCCAAAAGGGACAGGGGGCTTACACTGAAGCTTTCTTT. Its translation: CARQKGQGAYTEAFF. The whole variable domain, filled in from reference TRBV30 and TRBJ1-1, reads SQTIHQWPATLVQPVGSPLSLECTVEGTSNPNLYWYRQAAGRGLQLLFYSVGIGQISSEVPQNLSASRPQDRQFILSSKKLLLSDSGFYLCARQKGQGAYTEAFFGQGTRLTVV.